This TCR beta chain originates from a study of early T cells in non-severe SARS-CoV-2 infection. On the study more broadly: Sequencing was performed on bulk RNA from unsorted whole blood, leaving chains unpaired. General study results and limits: Matching with VDJdb favored anti-spike CD8 responses (missing private and CD4 specificities).

Individual cDNA molecules received unique molecular identifiers during library preparation. TCRdb reprocessed the 5' RACE reads with MiXCR, giving one entry per CDR3 protein. This table has approximately 28,000 distinct CDR3 sequences, about 5% appearing once. The table lists this clonotype with many counts. Its antigen is not known. Trimming shortened V by 10 bases and J by 6 bases, and 4 bases separated the two germline ends. The CDR3 loop spans 9 amino acids. Looked up from germline, CDR1 is LNHDA and CDR2 is SQIVND (reference sequence). The specimen was whole blood, collected at baseline. This TCR was sampled from an adult who was a healthcare worker with PCR-confirmed SARS-CoV-2 infection or an uninfected control (not recorded which). This chain connects TRBV19 to TRBJ1-5; no definite D call. The CDR3 loop reads CATGQPQHF. The CDR3 DNA follows: TGTGCCACAGGTCAGCCCCAGCATTTT.